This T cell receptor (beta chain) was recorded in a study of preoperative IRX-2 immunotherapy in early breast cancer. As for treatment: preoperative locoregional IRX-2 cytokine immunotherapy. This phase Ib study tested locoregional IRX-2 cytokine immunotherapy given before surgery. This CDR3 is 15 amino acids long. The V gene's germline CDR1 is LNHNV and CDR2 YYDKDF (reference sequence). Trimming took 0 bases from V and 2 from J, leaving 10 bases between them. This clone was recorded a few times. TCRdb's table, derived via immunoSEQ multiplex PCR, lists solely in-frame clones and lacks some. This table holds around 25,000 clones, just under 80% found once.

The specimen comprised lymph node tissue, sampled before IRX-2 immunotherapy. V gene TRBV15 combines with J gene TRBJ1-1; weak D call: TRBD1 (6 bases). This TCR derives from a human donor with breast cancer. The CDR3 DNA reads TGTGCCACCAGCAGAGAGTCCAGGGGAAACACTGAAGCTTTCTTT. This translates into CATSRESRGNTEAFF.